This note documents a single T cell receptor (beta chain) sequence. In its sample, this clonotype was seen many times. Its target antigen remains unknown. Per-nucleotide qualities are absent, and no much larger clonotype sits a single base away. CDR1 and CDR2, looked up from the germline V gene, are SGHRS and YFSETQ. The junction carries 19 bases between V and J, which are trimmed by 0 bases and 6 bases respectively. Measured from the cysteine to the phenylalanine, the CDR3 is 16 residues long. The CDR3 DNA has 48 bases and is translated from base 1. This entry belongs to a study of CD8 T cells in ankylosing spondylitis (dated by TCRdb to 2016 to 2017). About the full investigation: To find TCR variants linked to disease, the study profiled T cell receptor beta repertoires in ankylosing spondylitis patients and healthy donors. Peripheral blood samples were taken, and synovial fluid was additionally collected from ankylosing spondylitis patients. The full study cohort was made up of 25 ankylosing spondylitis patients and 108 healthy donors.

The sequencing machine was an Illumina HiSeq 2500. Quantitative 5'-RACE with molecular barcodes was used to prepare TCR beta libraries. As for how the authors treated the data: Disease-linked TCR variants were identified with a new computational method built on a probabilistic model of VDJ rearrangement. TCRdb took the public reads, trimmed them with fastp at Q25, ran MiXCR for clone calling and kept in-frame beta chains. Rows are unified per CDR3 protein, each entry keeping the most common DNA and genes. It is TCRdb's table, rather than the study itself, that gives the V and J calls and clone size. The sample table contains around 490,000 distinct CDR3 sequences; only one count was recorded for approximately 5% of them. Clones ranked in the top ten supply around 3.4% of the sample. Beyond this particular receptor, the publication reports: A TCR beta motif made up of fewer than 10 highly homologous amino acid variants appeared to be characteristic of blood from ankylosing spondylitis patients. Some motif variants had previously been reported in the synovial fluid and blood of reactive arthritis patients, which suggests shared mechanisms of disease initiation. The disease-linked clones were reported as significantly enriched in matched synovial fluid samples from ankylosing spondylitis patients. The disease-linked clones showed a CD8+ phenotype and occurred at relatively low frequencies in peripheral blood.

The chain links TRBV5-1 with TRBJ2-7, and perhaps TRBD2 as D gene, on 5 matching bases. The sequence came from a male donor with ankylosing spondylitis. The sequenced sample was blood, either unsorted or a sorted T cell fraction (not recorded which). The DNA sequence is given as TGCGCCAGCAGCTTGGTAGGTGGCGGGCTGGGCCTCGAGCAGTACTTC. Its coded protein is CASSLVGGGLGLEQYF.